This T cell receptor beta chain originates from a study of blood T cell repertoires in COVID-19. Study context: The analysed material was cDNA or gDNA that came from T cells, B-cell-depleted T cells, or PBMCs.

The CDR3 runs 16 residues. Germline CDR1 LGHNA, CDR2 YSLEER. Trimming removed 1 base at V and 2 bases at J, with 12 bases between. Profiling relied on immunoSEQ multiplex PCR, and the TCRdb table lists in-frame clones only, not all of them. The top ten clones hold roughly a sixth of a sample with 100,000 to 150,000 clones, roughly 84% of them seen once. This clone was found once. Material for sequencing was peripheral blood. The chain recombines TRBV4-3 with TRBJ2-1; D possibly corresponds to TRBD2 (5 bases). This TCR derives from a woman at least 80 years old with acute or convalescent COVID-19. CDR3 bases: TGCGCCAGCAGCCAAGGTGGGAGCCGTACCTACAATGAGCAGTTCTTC. Its protein is CASSQGGSRTYNEQFF.